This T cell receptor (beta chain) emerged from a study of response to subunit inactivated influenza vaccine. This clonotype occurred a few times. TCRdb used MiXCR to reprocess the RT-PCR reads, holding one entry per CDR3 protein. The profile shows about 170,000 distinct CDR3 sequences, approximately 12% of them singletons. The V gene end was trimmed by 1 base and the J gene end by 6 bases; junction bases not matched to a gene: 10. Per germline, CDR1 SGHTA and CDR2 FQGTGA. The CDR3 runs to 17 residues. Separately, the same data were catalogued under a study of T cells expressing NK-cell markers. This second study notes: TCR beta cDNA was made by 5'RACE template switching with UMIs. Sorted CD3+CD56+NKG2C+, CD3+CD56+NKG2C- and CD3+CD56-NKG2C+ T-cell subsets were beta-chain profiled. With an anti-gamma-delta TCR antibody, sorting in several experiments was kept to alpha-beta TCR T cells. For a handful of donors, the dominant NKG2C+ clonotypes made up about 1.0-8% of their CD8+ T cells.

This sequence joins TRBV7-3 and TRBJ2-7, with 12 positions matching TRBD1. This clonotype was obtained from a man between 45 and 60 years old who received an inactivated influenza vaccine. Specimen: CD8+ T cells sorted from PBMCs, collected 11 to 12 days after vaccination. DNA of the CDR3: TGTGCCAGCAGCTTAAGGGACAGGGGGCTTATCGCCTGCGAGCAGTACTTC. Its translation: CASSLRDRGLIACEQYF.